The 5 T cell receptor beta chains presented below share a single source sample, sequenced in a study of blood T cell repertoires in COVID-19. Only in-frame clones appear in the TCRdb table, and some are missing; sequencing was by immunoSEQ multiplex PCR. The profile covers about 280,000 clones, with approximately 81% appearing a single time and around 2.3% taken by the ten largest. The sequenced sample consisted of PBMCs or T cells enriched from blood (not recorded which). The receptor set was obtained from a woman between 50 and 59 years old who had recovered from COVID-19.

This clone was seen once. The gene calls are TRBV3-1 (or the pseudogene TRBV3-2) and TRBJ1-2; the match to TRBD1 covers 8 bases. The CDR3 consists of 16 residues. Germline CDR1 is LGHDT and CDR2 is YNNKEL (reference sequence). The V and J ends lost 4 bases and 3 bases, in that order; junction bases with no gene match: 10. This CDR3 is CASSRYAPGQDYGYTF. Written as DNA, the CDR3 is TGTGCCAGCAGCCGGTACGCCCCGGGACAGGACTATGGCTACACCTTC.

The chain has TRBV25-1 and TRBJ1-2; TRBD1 matches at 10 bases. This CDR3 has 14 amino acids. Germline CDR1 is MGHDK and CDR2 is SYGVNS. The trim removed 3 bases at V and 6 bases at J, leaving 4 bases unmatched. The CDR3, as DNA: TGTGCCAGCAGTGAGCGACAGGGGGCGGATGGCTACACCTTC. Translated, it gives CASSERQGADGYTF.

The chain combines TRBV24-1 with TRBJ2-1; 9 nucleotides agree with TRBD2. CDR3 length: 14 residues. Germline lookup yields CDR1 KGHDR and CDR2 SFDVKD. V shed 4 bases and J 8 bases; nucleotides not matched to a gene: 5. In DNA, the CDR3 is TGTGCCACCAGTGAATCTAGCGGGACGGATGAGCAGTTCTTC. Its protein is CATSESSGTDEQFF.

V and J are TRBV28 and TRBJ1-4; 7 bases are a match to TRBD1. Germline V gene data show CDR1 as MDHEN and CDR2 as SYDVKM. The junction had 3 bases not matched to a gene; V was cut back by 4 bases and J by 1 base. The CDR3 spans 15 residues. CDR3 loop: CASSSTGLTNEKLFF. The CDR3 DNA reads as TGTGCCAGCAGTTCGACAGGGCTAACTAATGAAAAACTGTTTTTT.

This clone was counted once. V usage is TRBV6-5 and J usage is TRBJ2-1; 9 bases line up with TRBD2. The CDR3 totals 15 residues. CDR1 and CDR2 (germline): MNHEY, SVGAGI. The ends lost 0 bases at V and 9 bases at J; junction bases unmatched: 6. Here the CDR3 reads CASSYSGGRAGEQFF. As DNA, the CDR3 is TGTGCCAGCAGTTACTCGGGCGGGAGGGCCGGTGAGCAGTTCTTC.